The 2 T cell receptor beta chains listed next were all sequenced from one sample in a study of T cell responses to AZD1222 COVID-19 vaccine. Measured with immunoSEQ multiplex PCR; TCRdb has only the in-frame clones, and not every one. The sample includes about 140,000 clones. The sequencing input was peripheral blood. The receptor set was obtained from an adult in good health.

V and J are TRBV2 and TRBJ2-7; no firm D call. With 7 bases removed from V and 3 bases from J, the gap between germline ends came to 16 bases. The CDR3 is 14 residues long. Germline CDR1 is SNHLY and CDR2 is FYNNEI. CDR3 region: CASTSSEASYEQYF. CDR3 coding DNA: TGTGCCAGCACCTCATCAGAAGCGAGCTACGAGCAGTACTTC.

Comments on this clone: At one end the junction does not follow the germline gene, possibly because of a read error. The chain carries TRBV19 and TRBJ2-5; D is unclear. This CDR3 comprises 14 residues. Germline-derived CDR1 and CDR2 are LNHDA and SQIVND (reference sequence). The chain's CDR3 is CASRSRGRQEAQYF. CDR3 coding DNA: TGTGCCAGCCGGTCCCGAGGCAGGCAAGAGGCCCAGTACTTC.